This T cell receptor (beta chain) emerged from a study of blood T cells in healthy people across ages. The study, taken as a whole, reports: Nothing was known about donor CMV status, and this possibly confounded expanded clonotype changes. Per million T cells, TCR beta diversity dropped about linearly as age rose.

Germline values: CDR1 MDHEN, CDR2 SYDVKM. V gave up 11 bases and J gave up 2 bases; unmatched junction bases: 5. This CDR3 comprises 12 residues. In regard to this clonotype: Its target is unknown.

With a J-beta primer mix and a sample-barcoded 5' primer, a second PCR ran roughly 6 to 11 cycles. Every single cDNA molecule received a tag from a template-switch adaptor with 12 random nucleotides. MiXCR, run by TCRdb on the 5' RACE reads, gives a single entry per CDR3 protein. This table holds about 970,000 distinct CDR3 sequences, 51% found once. Sequencing was performed on blood. The chain is built from TRBV28 and TRBJ1-2, with 7 bases aligning to TRBD1. The clonotype comes from a woman aged 55 to 70 in good health. In DNA form, the CDR3 reads TGTGCCGTCGACAGGGCCAACTATGGCTACACCTTC. It codes for CAVDRANYGYTF.